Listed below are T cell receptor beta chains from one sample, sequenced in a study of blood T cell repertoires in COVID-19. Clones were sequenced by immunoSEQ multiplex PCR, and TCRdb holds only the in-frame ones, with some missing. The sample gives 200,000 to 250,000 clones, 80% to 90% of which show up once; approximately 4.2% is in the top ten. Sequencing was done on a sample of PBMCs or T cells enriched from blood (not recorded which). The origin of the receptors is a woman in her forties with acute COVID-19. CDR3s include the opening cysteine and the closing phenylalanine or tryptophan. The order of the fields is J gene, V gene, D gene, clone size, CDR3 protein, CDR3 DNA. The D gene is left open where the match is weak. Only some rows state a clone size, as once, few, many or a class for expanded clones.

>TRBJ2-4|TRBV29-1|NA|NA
CSVESGGPLGGIQYF
TGCAGCGTTGAGTCCGGAGGGCCGCTGGGGGGAATTCAGTACTTC
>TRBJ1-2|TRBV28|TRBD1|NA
CASSLPGQGDFGYTF
TGTGCCAGCAGTTTACCGGGACAGGGGGATTTTGGCTACACCTTC
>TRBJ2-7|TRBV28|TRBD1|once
CASRTGAGEQYF
TGTGCCAGCAGGACAGGGGCGGGAGAGCAGTACTTC
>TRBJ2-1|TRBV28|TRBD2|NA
CASSFSGRVSYNEQFF
TGTGCCAGCAGTTTTAGCGGGAGGGTCTCCTACAATGAGCAGTTCTTC
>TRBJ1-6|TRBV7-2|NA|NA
CASSLGQEHYNSPLHF
TGTGCCAGCAGCTTGGGACAAGAGCATTATAATTCACCCCTCCACTTT
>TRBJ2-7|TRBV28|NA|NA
CASSLRREQYF
TGTGCCAGCAGTTTACGTCGCGAGCAGTACTTC
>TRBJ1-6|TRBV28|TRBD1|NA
CASSLGQENSPLHF
TGTGCCAGCAGTTTAGGACAGGAAAATTCACCCCTCCACTTT
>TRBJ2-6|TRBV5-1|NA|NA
CASSLGQTVSGANVLTF
TGCGCCAGCAGCCTCGGCCAGACTGTTAGTGGGGCCAACGTCCTGACTTTC
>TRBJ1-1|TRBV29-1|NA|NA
CSVDASLRGGEAFF
TGCAGCGTTGACGCATCGCTTCGGGGGGGTGAAGCTTTCTTT
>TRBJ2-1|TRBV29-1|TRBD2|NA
CSVEDPLAGGSNEQFF
TGCAGCGTTGAAGATCCCCTAGCGGGAGGATCCAATGAGCAGTTCTTC
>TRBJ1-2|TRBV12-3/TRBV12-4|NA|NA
CASSLGGIGYTF
TGTGCCAGCAGTTTAGGAGGGATCGGCTACACCTTC
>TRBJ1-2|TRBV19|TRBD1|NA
CASSDLDRGRDGYTF
TGTGCCAGTAGTGATCTGGACAGGGGGCGCGATGGCTACACCTTC
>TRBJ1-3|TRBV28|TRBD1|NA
CASSPVTGRYAGNTIYF
TGTGCCAGCAGTCCGGTGACAGGGAGGTATGCTGGAAACACCATATATTTT
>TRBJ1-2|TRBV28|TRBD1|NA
CASRSGGTGLKMAKTF
TGTGCCAGCAGATCTGGCGGGACAGGCTTAAAGATGGCTAAGACCTTC
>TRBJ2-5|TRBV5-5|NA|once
CASSLGPKETQYF
TGTGCCAGCAGCTTGGGGCCGAAAGAGACCCAGTACTTC
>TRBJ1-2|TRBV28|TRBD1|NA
CASSFSNRGESHGYTF
TGTGCCAGCAGTTTCTCTAACAGGGGCGAAAGCCATGGCTACACCTTC
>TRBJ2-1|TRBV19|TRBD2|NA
CASSIGSGAIYNEQFF
TGTGCCAGTAGTATTGGTAGCGGGGCAATCTACAATGAGCAGTTCTTC
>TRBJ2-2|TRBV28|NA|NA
CASTPLTISGELFF
TGTGCCAGCACCCCACTCACTATCTCCGGGGAGCTGTTTTTT
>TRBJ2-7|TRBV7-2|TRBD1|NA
CASSPRRDSTYEQYF
TGTGCCAGCAGCCCTCGCCGGGACAGCACCTACGAGCAGTACTTC
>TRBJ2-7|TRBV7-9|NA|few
CASSLLPGAGASYEQYF
TGTGCCAGCAGCTTACTCCCAGGGGCGGGGGCCTCCTACGAGCAGTACTTC
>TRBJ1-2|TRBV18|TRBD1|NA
CASSPGTGGDYGYTF
TGTGCCAGCTCACCAGGGACAGGGGGCGACTATGGCTACACCTTC
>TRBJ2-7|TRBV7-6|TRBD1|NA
CASSSGTGGSYEQYF
TGTGCCAGCAGCTCCGGGACAGGGGGCAGTTACGAGCAGTACTTC
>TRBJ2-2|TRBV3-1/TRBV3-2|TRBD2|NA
CASSQGTSGTTGELFF
TGTGCCAGCAGCCAGGGGACTAGCGGGACCACCGGGGAGCTGTTTTTT
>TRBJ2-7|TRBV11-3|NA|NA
CASSLYGGAYEQYF
TGTGCCAGCAGCCTTTACGGCGGAGCCTACGAGCAGTACTTC
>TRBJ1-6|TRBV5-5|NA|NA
CASSLAPGSPLHF
TGTGCCAGCAGCTTGGCCCCTGGCTCACCCCTCCACTTT
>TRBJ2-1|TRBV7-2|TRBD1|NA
CASSIQGHYNEQFF
TGTGCCAGCAGTATACAGGGGCACTACAATGAGCAGTTCTTC
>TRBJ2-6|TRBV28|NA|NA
CASSPTGTPGANVLTF
TGTGCCAGCAGCCCCACCGGGACACCTGGGGCCAACGTCCTGACTTTC
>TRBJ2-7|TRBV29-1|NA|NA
CSVDTDTAYEQYF
TGCAGCGTTGATACGGACACAGCCTACGAGCAGTACTTC
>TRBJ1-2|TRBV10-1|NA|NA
CASSESGGMGYTF
TGCGCCAGCAGTGAGTCGGGAGGGATGGGCTACACCTTC